This TCR beta chain was sequenced during a study of sequential checkpoint blockade in melanoma. The overall study: First-line arms were nivolumab then ipilimumab, or the reverse, randomized 1:1. After both sequences, patients received maintenance nivolumab.

Profiling relied on immunoSEQ multiplex PCR, and the TCRdb table lists in-frame clones only, not all of them. The data show 3,000 to 4,000 clones, with roughly 50% seen just once and about 20% held by the top ten. The CDR3 covers 17 residues. Germline V gene lookup returns CDR1 MGHDK and CDR2 SYGVNS. As to treatment: randomized to nivolumab then ipilimumab (arm A) or the reverse (arm B). No patient had prior DNA-damaging chemotherapy. Sorted cells were live CD3+CD8+, lacking CD19 and CD56, from PBMCs. This rearrangement joins TRBV25-1 to TRBJ2-5; 7 bases line up with TRBD1. TRBJ2-7 matches the DNA end more closely, so the J call is doubtful. This TCR was sampled from a human patient with melanoma. Some clones in this sample may be carry-over from other donors' samples. The specimen was CD8+ T cells sorted from blood (inferred from file names), collected from a patient given nivolumab and ipilimumab in sequence. CDR3 in amino acids: CASSNGKGGYLGNEQYF. Written as DNA, the CDR3 is TGTGCCAGCAGTAATGGGAAAGGGGGCTATTTGGGTAACGAGCAGTACTTC.